These 20 T cell receptor beta chains were all obtained from the same sample, sequenced in a study of blood T cell repertoires in COVID-19. Generated by immunoSEQ multiplex PCR, the TCRdb table keeps only in-frame clones and is missing some. The table includes approximately 400,000 clones, around 87% detected once. The sample comprised PBMCs or T cells enriched from blood (not recorded which). The source of these receptors is a man aged 30 to 45 who had recovered from COVID-19.

The chain links TRBV4-3 to TRBJ1-2, with 8 bases fitting TRBD1. The CDR3 sequence is 15 residues long. Germline CDR1 reads LGHNA; CDR2 reads YSLEER. J was trimmed by 4 bases and V by 0 bases; bases with no gene match: 4. The CDR3 reads CASSQERQGIYGYTF. The CDR3 coding sequence is TGCGCCAGCAGCCAAGAACGACAGGGGATCTATGGCTACACCTTC.

The rearrangement joins TRBV5-1 to TRBJ2-7, with D perhaps matching TRBD1 (5 bases). CDR3 size: 14 residues. Germline assignment: CDR1 SGHRS and CDR2 YFSETQ. The V end lost 0 bases, the J end lost 3 bases, and 10 bases lay between the germline ends. CDR3 residues: CASSLEGRVYEQYF. CDR3 in DNA: TGCGCCAGCAGCTTGGAGGGGCGCGTCTACGAGCAGTACTTC.

The chain uses TRBV7-2 and TRBJ2-5; 8 bases agree with TRBD2. The CDR3 extends over 18 amino acids. Trimming at V came to 5 bases and at J to 5 bases, leaving 19 bases not matched to a gene. Looked up from germline, CDR1 is SGHTA and CDR2 is FQGNSA. In nucleotides, the CDR3 is TGTGCCAGCAGCCAGAGTACGGCCGCCGGGACTAGGGGGGAGACCCAGTACTTC. Translating gives CASSQSTAAGTRGETQYF.

This clone occurred a few times. The rearrangement links TRBV4-2 to TRBJ1-4; TRBD1 agrees at 7 bases. The CDR3 loop spans 13 amino acids. CDR1 and CDR2 (germline): LGHNA, YNFKEQ. J gave up 8 bases and V 2 bases, and 2 bases lay outside the gene matches. The CDR3 spells CASSQPDREKLFF. In DNA, the CDR3 is TGTGCCAGCAGCCAACCGGACAGGGAAAAACTGTTTTTT.

The chain links TRBV10-1 to TRBJ2-5, with 7 bases aligning to TRBD2. Germline CDR1 and CDR2: WNHNN and SYGVQD (reference sequence). V lost 3 bases to trimming and J lost 5 bases; unmatched junction nucleotides: 9. This CDR3 has 15 amino acids. CDR3 coding DNA: TGCGCCAGCAGTGAAGGAAGCGGGGCTGGGGAGACCCAGTACTTC. Translating gives CASSEGSGAGETQYF.

The rearrangement links TRBV9 to TRBJ2-1; a weak D match, TRBD2 (6 bases). V lost 4 bases and J lost 5, with 13 bases in between. This CDR3 contains 14 residues. The V gene's germline CDR1 is SGDLS and CDR2 YYNGEE. CDR3 protein: CASSPRTTHNEQFF. CDR3 bases: TGTGCCAGCAGCCCTCGGACTACCCACAATGAGCAGTTCTTC. The whole variable domain, filled in from reference TRBV9 and TRBJ2-1, reads DSGVTQTPKHLITATGQRVTLRCSPRSGDLSVYWYQQSLDQGLQFLIQYYNGEERAKGNILERFSAQQFPDLHSELNLSSLELGDSALYFCASSPRTTHNEQFFGPGTRLTVL.

The gene calls are TRBV30 and TRBJ1-2; TRBD1 aligns across 8 bases. The germline gives CDR1 GTSNPN, CDR2 SVGIG (reference sequence). V dropped 6 bases and J dropped 7; count of bases not matched to a gene: 4. The CDR3 has 11 residues. The DNA of the CDR3 is TGTGCCTGCAGGGGGCGGAGTGGCTACACCTTC. Residues: CACRGRSGYTF.

The genes are TRBV4-1 and TRBJ1-1; perhaps TRBD1 as D (6 bases). The CDR3 loop spans 14 amino acids. Germline assignment: CDR1 MGHRA and CDR2 YSYEKL. Deletions cut 4 bases from V and 1 base from J, with 10 bases between. The CDR3 DNA reads as TGCGCCAGCAGCCGACGGGACACGAACACTGAAGCTTTCTTT. Protein: CASSRRDTNTEAFF.

The genes are TRBV29-1 and TRBJ1-1, with 8 bases matching TRBD1. CDR3 size: 15 residues. V lost 3 bases to trimming and J lost 0 bases; unmatched junction nucleotides: 6. From germline, CDR1 is SQVTM and CDR2 ANQGSEA. DNA of the CDR3: TGCAGCGTTGAGACACAGGGGGTCTTGAACACTGAAGCTTTCTTT. It yields the protein CSVETQGVLNTEAFF.

The chain joins TRBV11-3 to TRBJ2-4; no reliable D call. V was pared by 0 bases and J by 0 bases, with 6 bases between. Germline V gene data show CDR1 as SGHNT and CDR2 as YENEEA. The CDR3 totals 15 residues. Written as DNA, the CDR3 is TGTGCCAGCAGCTTAGATCTTGTAGCCAAAAACATTCAGTACTTC. Translated: CASSLDLVAKNIQYF.

J is TRBJ2-2 and V is TRBV7-9, with D perhaps TRBD1 (6 bases). The germline V and J ends were trimmed by 10 bases and 7 bases, with 22 bases remaining between them. Germline values: CDR1 SEHNR, CDR2 FQNEAQ (reference sequence). The CDR3 contains 15 residues. In nucleotides, the CDR3 is TGTGCCACCCGTTACCGTTTGGGGGCGATCGGGGAGCTGTTTTTT. Protein: CATRYRLGAIGELFF. Using reference TRBV7-9 and TRBJ2-2 for the parts outside the CDR3, the full variable domain is DTGVSQNPRHKITKRGQNVTFRCDPISEHNRLYWYRQTLGQGPEFLTYFQNEAQLEKSRLLSDRFSAERPKGSFSTLEIQRTEQGDSAMYLCATRYRLGAIGELFFGEGSRLTVL.

The V call is TRBV12-3 or TRBV12-4, the J call TRBJ2-2, with D possibly TRBD1 on 6 matching bases. CDR3 length equals 12 residues. Trimming removed 6 bases from V and 7 bases from J, with 9 bases in between. CDR3 sequence reads: CASSPDSGELFF. CDR3 sequence (DNA): TGTGCCAGCAGCCCGGACAGCGGGGAGCTGTTTTTT.

This sequence joins TRBV6-6 and TRBJ1-6, with unresolved D. Between the trimmed V and J ends, which lost 6 bases and 10 bases, there was a span of 19 bases. The CDR3 runs 15 residues. Germline CDR1 and CDR2: MNHNY and SVGAGI (reference sequence). The CDR3 region is CASSPPEEGKSPLHF. The CDR3 region has the DNA TGTGCCAGCAGCCCCCCCGAGGAGGGAAAATCACCCCTCCACTTT.

The chain employs TRBV11-3 and TRBJ2-2; D is perhaps TRBD2 (6 bases). V was pared by 0 bases and J by 5 bases, with 13 bases between. This CDR3 comprises 16 residues. Germline assignment: CDR1 SGHNT and CDR2 YENEEA. Here the CDR3 DNA reads TGTGCCAGCAGCTTAGATTTAGGACTAAGTACCGGGGAGCTGTTTTTT. As protein: CASSLDLGLSTGELFF.

The chain couples TRBV6-5 to TRBJ1-2; 9 bases align to TRBD1. This CDR3 has 14 residues. Germline trimming cut 7 bases from V and 4 bases from J; bases unmatched to any gene: 7. Germline V gene sequence: CDR1 MNHEY, CDR2 SVGAGI. CDR3 in amino acids: CASNLDRGFYGYTF. The CDR3 DNA follows: TGTGCCAGCAATTTGGACAGGGGCTTCTATGGCTACACCTTC.

This chain joins TRBV7-9 and TRBJ1-4; D is perhaps TRBD1 (6 bases). V shed 5 bases and J shed 8 bases, with 21 bases lying between them. The CDR3 is 16 residues long. Germline lookup yields CDR1 SEHNR and CDR2 FQNEAQ (reference sequence). This CDR3 reads CASSKIGNRAGEKLFF. Here the CDR3 DNA reads TGTGCCAGCAGCAAGATAGGCAACAGGGCTGGCGAAAAACTGTTTTTT.

The chain couples TRBV11-2 to TRBJ1-2, with 7 nucleotides matching TRBD1. The germline V gene encodes CDR1 SGHAT and CDR2 FQNNGV. The trim removed 4 bases at V and 8 bases at J, leaving 16 bases unmatched. This CDR3 has 16 residues. CDR3 sequence: CASSSKPGQTYGGYTF. DNA of the CDR3: TGTGCCAGCAGCTCCAAACCGGGACAGACTTACGGCGGCTACACCTTC.

DNA of the CDR3: TGCAGCGTTTCGAGCCTAGCGGCCTACGAGCAGTACTTC. Protein product: CSVSSLAAYEQYF. The chain carries TRBV29-1 and TRBJ2-7; TRBD2 matches at 7 bases. V lost 5 bases, J lost 2 bases, and 6 bases stayed unmatched. Germline CDR1 SQVTM, CDR2 ANQGSEA. The CDR3 covers 13 residues.

DNA for the CDR3: TGTGCCAGCAGCGCCCCGGGACAGTACCTCACAGATACGCAGTATTTT. Translation: CASSAPGQYLTDTQYF. The rearrangement links TRBV9 to TRBJ2-3, with 7 positions matching TRBD1. Germline V gene lookup returns CDR1 SGDLS and CDR2 YYNGEE. The CDR3 contains 16 residues. V was pared by 3 bases and J by 2 bases, with 9 bases of the junction left unmatched.

The rearrangement uses TRBV9 and TRBJ1-2; D call uncertain. The CDR3 runs 13 residues. The germline gives CDR1 SGDLS, CDR2 YYNGEE. Between the trimmed V and J ends, which lost 0 bases and 4 bases, there was a span of 7 bases. CDR3 amino acids: CASSVGGIYGYTF. The CDR3 bases are TGTGCCAGCAGCGTAGGCGGGATCTATGGCTACACCTTC.